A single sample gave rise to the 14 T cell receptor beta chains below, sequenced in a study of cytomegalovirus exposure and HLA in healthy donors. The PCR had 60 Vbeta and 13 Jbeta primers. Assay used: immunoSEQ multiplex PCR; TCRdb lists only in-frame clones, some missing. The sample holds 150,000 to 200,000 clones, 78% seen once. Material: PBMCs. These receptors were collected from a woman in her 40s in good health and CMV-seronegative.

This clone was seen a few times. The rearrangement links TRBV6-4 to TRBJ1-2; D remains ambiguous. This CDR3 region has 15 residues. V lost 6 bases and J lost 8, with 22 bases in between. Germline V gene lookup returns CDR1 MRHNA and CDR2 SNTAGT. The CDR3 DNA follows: TGTGCCAGCAGGCGGGATTCTGTTATCAGCGAAGGCTACACCTTC. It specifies CASRRDSVISEGYTF.

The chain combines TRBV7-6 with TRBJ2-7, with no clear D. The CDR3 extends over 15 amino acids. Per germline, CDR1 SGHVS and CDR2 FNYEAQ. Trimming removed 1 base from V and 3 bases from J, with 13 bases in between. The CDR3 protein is CASSLDVGRVYEQYF. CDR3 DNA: TGTGCCAGCAGCTTAGATGTGGGCCGTGTCTACGAGCAGTACTTC.

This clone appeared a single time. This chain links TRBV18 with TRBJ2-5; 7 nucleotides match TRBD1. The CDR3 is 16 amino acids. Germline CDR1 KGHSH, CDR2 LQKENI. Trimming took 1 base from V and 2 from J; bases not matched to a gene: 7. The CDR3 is CASSPRRGQNQETQYF. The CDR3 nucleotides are TGTGCCAGCTCACCACGCCGGGGACAGAATCAAGAGACCCAGTACTTC.

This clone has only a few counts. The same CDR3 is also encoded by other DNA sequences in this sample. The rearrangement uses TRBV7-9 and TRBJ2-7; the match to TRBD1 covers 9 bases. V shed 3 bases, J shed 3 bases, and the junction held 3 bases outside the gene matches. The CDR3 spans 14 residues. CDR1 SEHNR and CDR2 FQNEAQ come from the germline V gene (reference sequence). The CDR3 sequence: CASSFGDRVYEQYF. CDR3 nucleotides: TGTGCCAGCAGCTTCGGGGACAGGGTCTACGAGCAGTACTTC.

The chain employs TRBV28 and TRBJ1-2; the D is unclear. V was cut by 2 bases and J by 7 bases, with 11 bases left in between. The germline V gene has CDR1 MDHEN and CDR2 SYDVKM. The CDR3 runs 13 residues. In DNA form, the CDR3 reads TGTGCCAGCAGTTTACGATCACCAGGTGGCTACACCTTC. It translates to CASSLRSPGGYTF.

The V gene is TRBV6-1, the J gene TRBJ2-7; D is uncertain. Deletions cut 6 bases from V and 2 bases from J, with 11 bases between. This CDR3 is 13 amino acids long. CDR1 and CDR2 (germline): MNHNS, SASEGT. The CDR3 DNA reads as TGTGCCAGCAGCCTATCCCGAACCTACGAGCAGTACTTC. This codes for CASSLSRTYEQYF.

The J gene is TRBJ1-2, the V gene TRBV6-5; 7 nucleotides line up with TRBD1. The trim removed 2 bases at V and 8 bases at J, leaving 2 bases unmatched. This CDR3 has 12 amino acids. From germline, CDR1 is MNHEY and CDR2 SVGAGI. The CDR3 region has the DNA TGTGCCAGCAGTTACGACAGGGTGGGCTACACCTTC. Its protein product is CASSYDRVGYTF.

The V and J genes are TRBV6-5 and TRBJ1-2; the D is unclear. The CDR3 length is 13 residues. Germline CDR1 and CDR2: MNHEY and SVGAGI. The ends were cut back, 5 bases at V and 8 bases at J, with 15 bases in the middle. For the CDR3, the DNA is TGTGCCAGCAGTCTCCGGGTTCGTAGCGGCTACACCTTC. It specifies CASSLRVRSGYTF.

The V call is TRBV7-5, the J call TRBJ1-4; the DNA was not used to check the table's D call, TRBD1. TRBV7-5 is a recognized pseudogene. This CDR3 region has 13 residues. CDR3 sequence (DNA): TGTGTCACCAGGACCGACAGGGATGAAAAACTGTTTTTT. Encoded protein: CVTRTDRDEKLFF.

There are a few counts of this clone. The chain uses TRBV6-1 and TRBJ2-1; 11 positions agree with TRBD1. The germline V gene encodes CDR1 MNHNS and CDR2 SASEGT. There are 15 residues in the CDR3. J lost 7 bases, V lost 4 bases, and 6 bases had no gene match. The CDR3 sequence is CASSGRTGGTNEQFF. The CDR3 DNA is TGTGCCAGCAGTGGGAGGACAGGGGGCACGAATGAGCAGTTCTTC.

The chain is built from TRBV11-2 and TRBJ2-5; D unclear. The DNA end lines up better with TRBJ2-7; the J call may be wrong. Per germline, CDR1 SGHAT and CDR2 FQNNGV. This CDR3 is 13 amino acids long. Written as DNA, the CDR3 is TGTGCCAGCAGCTTAGAACGCCTCTACGAGCAGTACTTC. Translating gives CASSLERLYEQYF.

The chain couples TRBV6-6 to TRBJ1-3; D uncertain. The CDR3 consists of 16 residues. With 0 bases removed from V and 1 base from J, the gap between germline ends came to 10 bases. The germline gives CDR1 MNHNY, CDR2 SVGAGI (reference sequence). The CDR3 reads CASSYSRTISGNTIYF. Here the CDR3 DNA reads TGTGCCAGCAGTTACTCGAGAACGATATCTGGAAACACCATATATTTT.

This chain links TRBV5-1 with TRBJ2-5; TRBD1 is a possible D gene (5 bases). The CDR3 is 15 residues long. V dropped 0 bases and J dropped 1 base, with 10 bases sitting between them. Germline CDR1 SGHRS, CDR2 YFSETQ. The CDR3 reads CASSLVAGSQETQYF. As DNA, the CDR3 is TGCGCCAGCAGCTTGGTGGCAGGGTCCCAAGAGACCCAGTACTTC.

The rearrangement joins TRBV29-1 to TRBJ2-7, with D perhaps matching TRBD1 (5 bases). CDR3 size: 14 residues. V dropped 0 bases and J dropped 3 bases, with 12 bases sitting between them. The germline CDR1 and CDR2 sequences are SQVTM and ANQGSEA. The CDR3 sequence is CSVEDSPRGYEQYF. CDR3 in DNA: TGCAGCGTTGAAGACTCTCCTAGGGGCTACGAGCAGTACTTC.